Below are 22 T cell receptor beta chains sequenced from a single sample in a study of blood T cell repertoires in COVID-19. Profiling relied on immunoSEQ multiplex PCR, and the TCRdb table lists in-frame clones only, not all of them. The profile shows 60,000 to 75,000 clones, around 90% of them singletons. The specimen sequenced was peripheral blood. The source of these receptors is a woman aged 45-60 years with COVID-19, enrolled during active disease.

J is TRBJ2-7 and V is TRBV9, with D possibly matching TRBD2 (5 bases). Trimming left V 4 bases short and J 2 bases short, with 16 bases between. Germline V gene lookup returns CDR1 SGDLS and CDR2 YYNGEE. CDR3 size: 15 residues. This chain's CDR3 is CASSPVQGRPYEQYF. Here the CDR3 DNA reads TGTGCCAGCAGCCCAGTCCAAGGGAGACCCTACGAGCAGTACTTC.

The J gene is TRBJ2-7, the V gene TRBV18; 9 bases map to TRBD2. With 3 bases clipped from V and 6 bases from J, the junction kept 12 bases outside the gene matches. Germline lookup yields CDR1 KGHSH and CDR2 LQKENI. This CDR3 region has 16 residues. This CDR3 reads CASSPSSGAPRGEQYF. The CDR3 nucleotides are TGTGCCAGCTCACCGTCTAGCGGGGCTCCCCGGGGCGAGCAGTACTTC.

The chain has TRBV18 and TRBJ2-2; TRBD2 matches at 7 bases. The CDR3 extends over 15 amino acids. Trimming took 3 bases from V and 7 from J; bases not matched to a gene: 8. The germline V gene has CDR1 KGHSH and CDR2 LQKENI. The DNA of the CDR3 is TGTGCCAGCTCACCTGCAGGACTAGAGGTCGGGGAGCTGTTTTTT. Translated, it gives CASSPAGLEVGELFF.

The CDR3 is CAINDGMNTEAFF. CDR3 DNA: TGTGCCATCAACGACGGGATGAACACTGAAGCTTTCTTT. The chain recombines TRBV10-3 with TRBJ1-1; D uncertain. The germline V gene encodes CDR1 ENHRY and CDR2 SYGVKD. V was cut by 7 bases and J by 0 bases, with 9 bases left in between. The CDR3 totals 13 residues.

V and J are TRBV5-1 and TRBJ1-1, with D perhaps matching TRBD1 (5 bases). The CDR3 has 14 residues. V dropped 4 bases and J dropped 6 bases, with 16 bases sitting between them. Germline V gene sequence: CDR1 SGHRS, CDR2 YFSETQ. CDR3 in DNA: TGCGCCAGCAGCCCGGACTCGTCGGGGGCTGAAGCTTTCTTT. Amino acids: CASSPDSSGAEAFF.

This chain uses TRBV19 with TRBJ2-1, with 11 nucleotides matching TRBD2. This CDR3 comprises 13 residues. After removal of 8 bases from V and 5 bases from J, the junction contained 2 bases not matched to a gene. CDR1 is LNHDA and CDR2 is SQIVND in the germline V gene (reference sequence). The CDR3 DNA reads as TGTGCCAGTGGGACTAGCGGACACAATGAGCAGTTCTTC. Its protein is CASGTSGHNEQFF.

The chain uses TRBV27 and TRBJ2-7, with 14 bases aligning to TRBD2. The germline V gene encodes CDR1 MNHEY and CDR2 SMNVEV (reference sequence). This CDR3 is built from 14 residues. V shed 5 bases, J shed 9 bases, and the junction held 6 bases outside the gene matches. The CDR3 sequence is CASSPPGLAGVQYF. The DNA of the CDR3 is TGTGCCAGCAGTCCTCCGGGACTAGCGGGAGTGCAGTACTTC.

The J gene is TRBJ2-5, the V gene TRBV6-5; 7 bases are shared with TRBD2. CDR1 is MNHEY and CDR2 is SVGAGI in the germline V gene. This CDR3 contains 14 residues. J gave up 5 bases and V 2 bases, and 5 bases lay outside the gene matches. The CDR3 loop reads CASSYAGVLETQYF. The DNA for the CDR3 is TGTGCCAGCAGTTACGCGGGAGTACTGGAGACCCAGTACTTC.

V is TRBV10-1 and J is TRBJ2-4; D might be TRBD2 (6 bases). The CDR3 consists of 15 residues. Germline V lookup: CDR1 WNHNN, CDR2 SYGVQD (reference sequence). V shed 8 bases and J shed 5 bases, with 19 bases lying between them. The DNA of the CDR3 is TGCGCCAGCGGCGACCTAGGGACTCTCGAAAACATTCAGTACTTC. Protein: CASGDLGTLENIQYF.

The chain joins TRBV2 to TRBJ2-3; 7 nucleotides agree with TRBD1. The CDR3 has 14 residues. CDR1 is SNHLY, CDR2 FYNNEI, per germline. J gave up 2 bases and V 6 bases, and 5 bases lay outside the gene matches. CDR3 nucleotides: TGTGCCAGCAGAGCTACAGGGGTCACAGATACGCAGTATTTT. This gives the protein CASRATGVTDTQYF.

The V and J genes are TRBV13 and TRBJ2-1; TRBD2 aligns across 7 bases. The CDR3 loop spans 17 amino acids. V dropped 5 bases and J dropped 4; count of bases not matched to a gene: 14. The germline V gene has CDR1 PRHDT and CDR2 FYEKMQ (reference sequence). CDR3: CASSAPRLPSGYNEQFF. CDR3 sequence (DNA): TGTGCCAGCAGCGCACCCCGGTTGCCTAGCGGATACAATGAGCAGTTCTTC.

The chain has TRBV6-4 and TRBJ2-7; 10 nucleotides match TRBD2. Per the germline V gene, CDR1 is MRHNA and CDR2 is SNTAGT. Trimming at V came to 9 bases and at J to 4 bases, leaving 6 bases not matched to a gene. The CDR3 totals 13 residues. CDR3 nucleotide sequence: TGTGCCAGACCGGGACTAGCGCCTTACGAGCAGTACTTC. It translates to CARPGLAPYEQYF.

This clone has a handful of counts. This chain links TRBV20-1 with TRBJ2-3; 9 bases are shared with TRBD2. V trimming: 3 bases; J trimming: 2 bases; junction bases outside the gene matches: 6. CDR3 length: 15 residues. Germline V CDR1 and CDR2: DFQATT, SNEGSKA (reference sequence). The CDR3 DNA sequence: TGCAGTGCTAGTCGCGGGGGGGGCCCCACAGATACGCAGTATTTT. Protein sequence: CSASRGGGPTDTQYF.

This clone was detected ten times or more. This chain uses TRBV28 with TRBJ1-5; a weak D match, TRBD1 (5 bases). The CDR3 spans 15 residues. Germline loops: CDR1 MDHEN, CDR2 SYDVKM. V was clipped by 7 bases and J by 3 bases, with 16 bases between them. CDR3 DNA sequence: TGTGCCAGCATCCCGTTGACAGTTGTCAATCAGCCCCAGCATTTT. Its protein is CASIPLTVVNQPQHF. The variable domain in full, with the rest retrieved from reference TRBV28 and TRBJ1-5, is DVKVTQSSRYLVKRTGEKVFLECVQDMDHENMFWYRQDPGLGLRLIYFSYDVKMKEKGDIPEGYSVSREKKERFSLILESASTNQTSMYLCASIPLTVVNQPQHFGDGTRLSIL.

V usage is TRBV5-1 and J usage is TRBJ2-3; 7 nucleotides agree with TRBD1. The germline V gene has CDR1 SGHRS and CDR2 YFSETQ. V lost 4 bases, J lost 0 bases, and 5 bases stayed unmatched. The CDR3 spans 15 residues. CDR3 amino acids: CASSPQGVSTDTQYF. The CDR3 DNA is TGCGCCAGCAGCCCCCAGGGGGTGAGCACAGATACGCAGTATTTT.

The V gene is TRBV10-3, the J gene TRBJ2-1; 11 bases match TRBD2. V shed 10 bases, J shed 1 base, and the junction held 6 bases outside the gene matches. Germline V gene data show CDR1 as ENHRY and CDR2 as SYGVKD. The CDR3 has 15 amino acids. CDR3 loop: CATGTSGFSYNEQFF. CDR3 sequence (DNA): TGTGCCACCGGGACTAGCGGATTTTCCTACAATGAGCAGTTCTTC.

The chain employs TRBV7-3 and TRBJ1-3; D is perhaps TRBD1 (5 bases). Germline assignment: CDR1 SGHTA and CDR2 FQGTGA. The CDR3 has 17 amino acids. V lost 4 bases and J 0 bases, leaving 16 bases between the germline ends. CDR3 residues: CASSYPPRDFSGNTIYF. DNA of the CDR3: TGTGCCAGCAGCTATCCCCCCAGGGACTTCTCTGGAAACACCATATATTTT.

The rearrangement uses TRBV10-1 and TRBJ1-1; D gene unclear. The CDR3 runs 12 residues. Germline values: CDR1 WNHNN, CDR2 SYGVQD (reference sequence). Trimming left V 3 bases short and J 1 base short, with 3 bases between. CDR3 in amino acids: CASSDKNTEAFF. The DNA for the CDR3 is TGCGCCAGCAGTGACAAGAACACTGAAGCTTTCTTT.

DNA for the CDR3: TGTGCCAGCAGTCGTCCTCTGACAGGGGGCACAAACATTCAGTACTTC. It codes for CASSRPLTGGTNIQYF. The V call is TRBV6-6, the J call TRBJ2-4; TRBD1 matches 10 bases. Trimming took 5 bases from V and 6 from J; bases not matched to a gene: 10. Germline V gene data show CDR1 as MNHNY and CDR2 as SVGAGI (reference sequence). CDR3 length: 16 residues.

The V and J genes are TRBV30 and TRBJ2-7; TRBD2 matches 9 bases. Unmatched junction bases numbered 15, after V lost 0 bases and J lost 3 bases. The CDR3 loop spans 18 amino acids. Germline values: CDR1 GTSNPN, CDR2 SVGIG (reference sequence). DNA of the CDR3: TGTGCCTGGAGTGTAGGCGGTTTGAGACTAGCGGTTTTCTACGAGCAGTACTTC. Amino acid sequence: CAWSVGGLRLAVFYEQYF.

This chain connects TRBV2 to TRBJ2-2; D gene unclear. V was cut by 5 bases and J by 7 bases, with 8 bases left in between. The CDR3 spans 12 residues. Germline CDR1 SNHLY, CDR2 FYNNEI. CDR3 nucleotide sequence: TGTGCCAGCAGTACCGAGGTCGGGGAGCTGTTTTTT. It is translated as CASSTEVGELFF. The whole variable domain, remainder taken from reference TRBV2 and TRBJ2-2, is EPEVTQTPSHQVTQMGQEVILRCVPISNHLYFYWYRQILGQKVEFLVSFYNNEISEKSEIFDDQFSVERPDGSNFTLKIRSTKLEDSAMYFCASSTEVGELFFGEGSRLTVL.

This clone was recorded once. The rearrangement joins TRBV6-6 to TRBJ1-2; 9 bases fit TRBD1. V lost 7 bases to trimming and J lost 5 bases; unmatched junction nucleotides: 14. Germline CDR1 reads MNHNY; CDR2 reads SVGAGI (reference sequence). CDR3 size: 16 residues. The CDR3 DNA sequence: TGTGCCAGCACCAAAACCGCCGGGACAGGGCAATATGGCTACACCTTC. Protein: CASTKTAGTGQYGYTF.